This TCR beta chain was sequenced for a study of human T cells and chemical hapten exposure. Study-wide findings and caveats: There were significantly more large CDR3 similarity clusters among expanded TCRs than among controls.

Described time point: patch test 3, about 24 weeks after DPC sensitization. Treatment noted: therapeutic diphenylcyclopropenone sensitization with weekly scalp DPC. It was from unfractionated whole blood that total RNA was extracted. This clonotype was counted at least ten times. What it binds is not known. The library attached unique molecular identifiers to individual cDNA molecules. TCRdb re-analysed the RACE reads in MiXCR, keeping a single row per CDR3 protein. Of 95,000 to 150,000 distinct CDR3 sequences listed, approximately 10% are singletons. Trimming cost V 2 bases and J 0 bases, with 14 bases left between them. CDR3 length: 16 amino acids. Looked up from germline, CDR1 is MDHEN and CDR2 is SYDVKM.

The chain employs TRBV28 and TRBJ2-7; possibly TRBD1 for D (6 bases). The receptor was isolated from a woman between 50 and 59 years old with alopecia areata. Some clones in this sample may be carry-over from other donors' samples. Sequencing used whole blood, obtained in connection with sensitization to the hapten diphenylcyclopropenone (DPC). The CDR3 DNA is TGTGCCAGCAGTTTAGGGGCACAGGGATACTCCTACGAGCAGTACTTC. It is translated as CASSLGAQGYSYEQYF.